The rows below give T cell receptor beta chains drawn from one sample of a study of blood T cell repertoires in COVID-19. Using immunoSEQ multiplex PCR, the repertoire was profiled, and TCRdb retains in-frame clones only, with some absent. Of 60,000 to 90,000 clones listed, 84% are singletons. Input material: peripheral blood. These receptors were taken from a woman aged 45 to 65 with acute or convalescent COVID-19. Both conserved end residues are part of each CDR3. The order of the fields is J gene, clone size, D gene, V gene, CDR3 DNA, CDR3 protein. D genes are given only for firm matches. Size is omitted from some rows. Given values are once, few, many or a class for expanded clones.

J gene: TRBJ2-5
clone size: .
D gene: TRBD2
V gene: TRBV7-3
CDR3 DNA: TGTGCCAGCAGCCCTACGGGAGGCGAAGAGACCCAGTACTTC
CDR3 protein: CASSPTGGEETQYF

J gene: TRBJ1-1
clone size: once
D gene: TRBD1
V gene: TRBV9
CDR3 DNA: TGTGCCAGCAGCCCCCGGACAGGGCTCACTGAAGCTTTCTTT
CDR3 protein: CASSPRTGLTEAFF

J gene: TRBJ2-7
clone size: .
D gene: .
V gene: TRBV11-2
CDR3 DNA: TGTGCCAGCAGCTTAATAGAAGCCTCCGAGCAGTACTTC
CDR3 protein: CASSLIEASEQYF

J gene: TRBJ1-3
clone size: once
D gene: .
V gene: TRBV9
CDR3 DNA: TGTGCCAGCAGCGTAGCTACAGGCTCTGGAAACACCATATATTTT
CDR3 protein: CASSVATGSGNTIYF

J gene: TRBJ1-2
clone size: .
D gene: .
V gene: TRBV5-1
CDR3 DNA: TGCGCCAGCAGCTTCAACCGGGACACAGCTAACTATGGCTACACCTTC
CDR3 protein: CASSFNRDTANYGYTF

J gene: TRBJ2-1
clone size: .
D gene: TRBD2
V gene: TRBV2
CDR3 DNA: TGTGCCAGCAGTTCCGGGAGGAGCTCCTACAATGAGCAGTTCTTC
CDR3 protein: CASSSGRSSYNEQFF

J gene: TRBJ2-3
clone size: .
D gene: .
V gene: TRBV15
CDR3 DNA: TGTGCCACCAGCAGAGGCGCTAGCGCCCCCACAGATACGCAGTATTTT
CDR3 protein: CATSRGASAPTDTQYF

J gene: TRBJ2-2
clone size: .
D gene: .
V gene: TRBV4-3
CDR3 DNA: TGCGCCAGCAGCCAAGATGGGGACGAGACAGGCTCGAACACCGGGGAGCTGTTTTTT
CDR3 protein: CASSQDGDETGSNTGELFF

J gene: TRBJ2-5
clone size: .
D gene: .
V gene: TRBV7-2
CDR3 DNA: TGTGCCAGCAGCCCGCGCGGGTGGGTAGCAGAGACCCAGTACTTC
CDR3 protein: CASSPRGWVAETQYF

J gene: TRBJ2-1
clone size: .
D gene: TRBD2
V gene: TRBV2
CDR3 DNA: TGTGCCAGCAGGGGGACTAGCGGAAATTACAATGAGCAGTTCTTC
CDR3 protein: CASRGTSGNYNEQFF

J gene: TRBJ2-5
clone size: .
D gene: TRBD1
V gene: TRBV2
CDR3 DNA: TGTGCCAGCAGTGATGACGGGACAGCAGAGACCCAGTACTTC
CDR3 protein: CASSDDGTAETQYF

J gene: TRBJ2-5
clone size: .
D gene: TRBD2
V gene: TRBV5-6
CDR3 DNA: TGTGCCAGCAGCTGGCGGGGGGTACTCCAAGAGACCCAGTACTTC
CDR3 protein: CASSWRGVLQETQYF

J gene: TRBJ2-3
clone size: .
D gene: TRBD2
V gene: TRBV18
CDR3 DNA: TGTGCCAGCTCCCGGGGAATAGCGGGAGAAGTTACGCAGTATTTT
CDR3 protein: CASSRGIAGEVTQYF

J gene: TRBJ1-4
clone size: few
D gene: .
V gene: TRBV11-2
CDR3 DNA: TGTGCCAGCAGTCAACAGGGAACTAATGAAAAACTGTTTTTT
CDR3 protein: CASSQQGTNEKLFF

J gene: TRBJ1-4
clone size: .
D gene: .
V gene: TRBV7-2
CDR3 DNA: TGTGCCAGCAGCTCAGGCAGGGCCAGGGAAAAACTGTTTTTT
CDR3 protein: CASSSGRAREKLFF

J gene: TRBJ1-2
clone size: .
D gene: .
V gene: TRBV6-2/TRBV6-3
CDR3 DNA: TGTGCCAGCAGTTCCTCCCCCCAGGGGAGAGGGGATGGCTACACCTTC
CDR3 protein: CASSSSPQGRGDGYTF

J gene: TRBJ1-6
clone size: once
D gene: .
V gene: TRBV6-5
CDR3 DNA: TGTGCCAGCAGTTACGGGGGGGACTCTAATTCACCCCTCCACTTT
CDR3 protein: CASSYGGDSNSPLHF

J gene: TRBJ1-2
clone size: .
D gene: .
V gene: TRBV29-1
CDR3 DNA: TGCAGCGTTCAAACCGGGTCAGGGTATCAGGGAATTGGCTACACCTTC
CDR3 protein: CSVQTGSGYQGIGYTF

J gene: TRBJ1-6
clone size: .
D gene: .
V gene: TRBV6-6
CDR3 DNA: TGTGCCAGCACCCCCTGGCGGAGTGATTCACCCCTCCACTTT
CDR3 protein: CASTPWRSDSPLHF

J gene: TRBJ2-1
clone size: .
D gene: TRBD2
V gene: TRBV24-1
CDR3 DNA: TGTGCCACCAGTCCGACTAGCGGGAGGGCGGCAACCTACAATGAGCAGTTCTTC
CDR3 protein: CATSPTSGRAATYNEQFF

J gene: TRBJ2-5
clone size: .
D gene: .
V gene: TRBV6-5
CDR3 DNA: TGTGCCAGCAGACTGTCCGGACGAGGGGAGACCCAGTACTTC
CDR3 protein: CASRLSGRGETQYF

J gene: TRBJ2-7
clone size: .
D gene: TRBD1
V gene: TRBV5-1
CDR3 DNA: TGCGCCAGCAGCGGTGGGACAGGGGGAGACTACGAGCAGTACTTC
CDR3 protein: CASSGGTGGDYEQYF

J gene: TRBJ2-7
clone size: .
D gene: .
V gene: TRBV18
CDR3 DNA: TGTGCCAGCTCACCAAGGGGGATCGACGAGCAGTACTTC
CDR3 protein: CASSPRGIDEQYF

J gene: TRBJ2-3
clone size: .
D gene: TRBD2
V gene: TRBV13
CDR3 DNA: TGTGCCAGCAGCTTATCCCATCCTCCGGGACTAGCGGGAGGGCCCGGCACAGATACGCAGTATTTT
CDR3 protein: CASSLSHPPGLAGGPGTDTQYF

J gene: TRBJ2-7
clone size: .
D gene: .
V gene: TRBV28
CDR3 DNA: TGTGCCAGCAGTTTACCCGGGAGTTACGAGCAGTACTTC
CDR3 protein: CASSLPGSYEQYF

J gene: TRBJ2-1
clone size: .
D gene: TRBD2
V gene: TRBV27
CDR3 DNA: TGTGCCAGCAGTTTCAACCTCCGGACTAGTGGGAACAATGAGCAGTTCTTC
CDR3 protein: CASSFNLRTSGNNEQFF

J gene: TRBJ1-1
clone size: many
D gene: TRBD1
V gene: TRBV6-5
CDR3 DNA: TGTGCCAGCAGGGATGGACAGGGGTACACTGAAGCTTTCTTT
CDR3 protein: CASRDGQGYTEAFF

J gene: TRBJ1-3
clone size: .
D gene: .
V gene: TRBV19
CDR3 DNA: TGTGCCAGTACGACAGCCTCTGGAAACACCATATATTTT
CDR3 protein: CASTTASGNTIYF

J gene: TRBJ2-3
clone size: once
D gene: TRBD2
V gene: TRBV29-1
CDR3 DNA: TGCAGCGTTGAAGGCGGACTAGCGGGAGAGTTGACAGATACGCAGTATTTT
CDR3 protein: CSVEGGLAGELTDTQYF

J gene: TRBJ1-6
clone size: few
D gene: .
V gene: TRBV4-1
CDR3 DNA: TGCGCCAGCAGCCAAGCGTATAATTCACCCCTCCACTTT
CDR3 protein: CASSQAYNSPLHF

J gene: TRBJ2-5
clone size: .
D gene: .
V gene: TRBV18
CDR3 DNA: TGTGCCAGCTCTCAAATACAGGTTACACTGCAAGAGACCCAGTACTTC
CDR3 protein: CASSQIQVTLQETQYF

J gene: TRBJ1-1
clone size: .
D gene: TRBD1
V gene: TRBV5-1
CDR3 DNA: TGCGCCAGCAGTAAACAGGGGCGGGACACTGAAGCTTTCTTT
CDR3 protein: CASSKQGRDTEAFF

J gene: TRBJ2-1
clone size: .
D gene: TRBD1
V gene: TRBV11-2
CDR3 DNA: TGTGCCAGCAGCTCAACGCGACAGGGGGGGTCCTACAATGAGCAGTTCTTC
CDR3 protein: CASSSTRQGGSYNEQFF

J gene: TRBJ1-1
clone size: .
D gene: TRBD1
V gene: TRBV7-9
CDR3 DNA: TGTGCCAGCAGCTTCACCCAGGGACAGGGAGGGGGTTTT
CDR3 protein: CASSFTQGQGGGF

J gene: TRBJ1-6
clone size: .
D gene: TRBD1
V gene: TRBV30
CDR3 DNA: TGTGCCTGGAAGGGACAGGTGGCACCTAATTCACCCCTCCACTTT
CDR3 protein: CAWKGQVAPNSPLHF

J gene: TRBJ2-1
clone size: .
D gene: .
V gene: TRBV24-1
CDR3 DNA: TGTGCCACCAGTGTTCTTGCGGGAAATGAGCAGTTCTTC
CDR3 protein: CATSVLAGNEQFF

J gene: TRBJ1-1
clone size: .
D gene: TRBD1
V gene: TRBV5-5
CDR3 DNA: TGTGCCAGCAGGTTGCGCGGGACAGGGACCACTGAAGCTTTCTTT
CDR3 protein: CASRLRGTGTTEAFF

J gene: TRBJ2-2
clone size: .
D gene: TRBD1
V gene: TRBV5-4
CDR3 DNA: TGTGCCAGCAGCCGCGGGACAGGGGACACCGGGGAGCTGTTTTTT
CDR3 protein: CASSRGTGDTGELFF

J gene: TRBJ1-2
clone size: .
D gene: .
V gene: TRBV6-6
CDR3 DNA: TGTGCCAGCAGTTACGCACCGGCGGGGGGGAGGCCCTGCACCTTC
CDR3 protein: CASSYAPAGGRPCTF

J gene: TRBJ2-7
clone size: .
D gene: .
V gene: TRBV24-1
CDR3 DNA: TGTGCCACCAGCCCAACAGAGAACTTCTACGAGCAGTACTTC
CDR3 protein: CATSPTENFYEQYF

J gene: TRBJ1-3
clone size: .
D gene: .
V gene: TRBV3-1/TRBV3-2
CDR3 DNA: TGTGCCAGCAGTCACCTAGGCTCTGGAAACACCATATATTTT
CDR3 protein: CASSHLGSGNTIYF

J gene: TRBJ2-7
clone size: .
D gene: .
V gene: TRBV3-1/TRBV3-2
CDR3 DNA: TGTGCCAGCAGCTTAGCAGGGACACCAGACTACGAGCAGTACTTC
CDR3 protein: CASSLAGTPDYEQYF

J gene: TRBJ1-2
clone size: .
D gene: TRBD1
V gene: TRBV16
CDR3 DNA: TGTGCCAGCGGCGAGGGGGCGGGGCATGGCTACACCTTC
CDR3 protein: CASGEGAGHGYTF

J gene: TRBJ2-1
clone size: .
D gene: .
V gene: TRBV6-5
CDR3 DNA: TGTGCCAGCAGCCAAGGGGTTCGGAATGAGCAGTTCTTC
CDR3 protein: CASSQGVRNEQFF

J gene: TRBJ2-7
clone size: .
D gene: TRBD1
V gene: TRBV27
CDR3 DNA: TGTGCCAGCAGTCCCCAGACAGGGGGATGGTACGAGCAGTACTTC
CDR3 protein: CASSPQTGGWYEQYF

J gene: TRBJ1-2
clone size: .
D gene: .
V gene: TRBV5-5
CDR3 DNA: TGTGCCAGCAGTAGGGAGGGGACTAACTATGGCTACACCTTC
CDR3 protein: CASSREGTNYGYTF

J gene: TRBJ2-5
clone size: .
D gene: TRBD2
V gene: TRBV24-1
CDR3 DNA: TGTGCCACCAGTGATTTGGGGCTAGCGGGACAAGAGACCCAGTACTTC
CDR3 protein: CATSDLGLAGQETQYF

J gene: TRBJ2-7
clone size: .
D gene: TRBD2
V gene: TRBV19
CDR3 DNA: TGTGCCAGTAGTCCTAGCGGGGCTCGGCAGGCCGAGCAGTACTTC
CDR3 protein: CASSPSGARQAEQYF

J gene: TRBJ1-1
clone size: .
D gene: .
V gene: TRBV27
CDR3 DNA: TGTGCCAGCAGCCCTAACGGGGGAGGGAACACTGAAGCTTTCTTT
CDR3 protein: CASSPNGGGNTEAFF

J gene: TRBJ1-2
clone size: .
D gene: TRBD1
V gene: TRBV28
CDR3 DNA: TGTGCCAGCAAGAAGGGACAGGGGGGCTACACCTTC
CDR3 protein: CASKKGQGGYTF

J gene: TRBJ2-7
clone size: few
D gene: TRBD2
V gene: TRBV5-1
CDR3 DNA: TGCGCCAGCAGCCCTACTAGCGGGCCCCCCTCCGAGCAGTACTTC
CDR3 protein: CASSPTSGPPSEQYF

J gene: TRBJ2-1
clone size: .
D gene: TRBD2
V gene: TRBV27
CDR3 DNA: TGTGCCAGCAGCAGACTAGCGGTAAACAATGAGCAGTTCTTC
CDR3 protein: CASSRLAVNNEQFF

J gene: TRBJ2-3
clone size: .
D gene: TRBD2
V gene: TRBV19
CDR3 DNA: TGTGCCAGTAGGTCTAGCGGGAGTGCCGATACGCAGTATTTT
CDR3 protein: CASRSSGSADTQYF

J gene: TRBJ2-5
clone size: once
D gene: TRBD2
V gene: TRBV5-4
CDR3 DNA: TGTGCCAGCAGCTTGACTAGCGGGAGAGCAGATGAGACCCAGTACTTC
CDR3 protein: CASSLTSGRADETQYF

J gene: TRBJ2-3
clone size: .
D gene: .
V gene: TRBV5-6
CDR3 DNA: TGTGCCAGCAGCTCCGCGCGGGGCCGAACAAGCACAGATACGCAGTATTTT
CDR3 protein: CASSSARGRTSTDTQYF